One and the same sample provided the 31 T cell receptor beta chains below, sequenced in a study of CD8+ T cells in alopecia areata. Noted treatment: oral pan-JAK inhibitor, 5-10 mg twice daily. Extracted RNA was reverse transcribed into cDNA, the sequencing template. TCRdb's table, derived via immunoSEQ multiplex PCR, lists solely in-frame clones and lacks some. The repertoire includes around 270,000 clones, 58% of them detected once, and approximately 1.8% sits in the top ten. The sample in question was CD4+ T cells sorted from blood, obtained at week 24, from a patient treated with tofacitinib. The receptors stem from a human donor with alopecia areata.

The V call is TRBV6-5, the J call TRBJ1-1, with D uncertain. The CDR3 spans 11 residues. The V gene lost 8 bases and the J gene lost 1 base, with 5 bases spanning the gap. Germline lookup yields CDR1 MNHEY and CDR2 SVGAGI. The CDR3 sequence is CASQENTEAFF. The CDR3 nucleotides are TGTGCCAGCCAGGAGAACACTGAAGCTTTCTTT.

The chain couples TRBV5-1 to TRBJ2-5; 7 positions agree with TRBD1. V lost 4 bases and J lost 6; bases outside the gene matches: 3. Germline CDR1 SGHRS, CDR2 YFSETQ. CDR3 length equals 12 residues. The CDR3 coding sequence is TGCGCCAGCAGCGGGGACAGTCAGACCCAGTACTTC. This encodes CASSGDSQTQYF.

The CDR3 DNA is TGTGCCATCACCCCAACCCAGGGAAGCGAGCAGTACTTC. Amino acid sequence: CAITPTQGSEQYF. The V call is TRBV10-3, the J call TRBJ2-7; tentatively, D is TRBD1 (5 bases). This CDR3 is 13 amino acids long. Per germline, CDR1 ENHRY and CDR2 SYGVKD. Trimming took off 7 bases at V and 6 bases at J, with 16 bases between the two ends.

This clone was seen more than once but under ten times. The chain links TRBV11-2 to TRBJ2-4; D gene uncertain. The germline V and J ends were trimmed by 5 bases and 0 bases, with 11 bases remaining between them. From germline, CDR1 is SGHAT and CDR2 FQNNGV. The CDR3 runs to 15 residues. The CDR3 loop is CASSPTGLAKNIQYF. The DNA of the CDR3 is TGTGCCAGCAGCCCCACCGGCCTAGCCAAAAACATTCAGTACTTC.

The CDR3 DNA is TGCAGCGTTGGATTGGGATCCGGGACTGCCACAGATACGCAGTATTTT. It codes for CSVGLGSGTATDTQYF. This chain connects TRBV29-1 to TRBJ2-3; D perhaps matches TRBD2 (6 bases). The CDR3 runs 16 residues. CDR1 and CDR2 from the germline V gene are SQVTM and ANQGSEA. V lost 4 bases, J lost 2 bases, and 19 bases lay in between.

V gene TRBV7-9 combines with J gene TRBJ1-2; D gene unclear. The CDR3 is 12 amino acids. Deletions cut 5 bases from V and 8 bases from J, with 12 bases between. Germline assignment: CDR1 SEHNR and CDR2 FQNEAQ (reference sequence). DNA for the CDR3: TGTGCCAGCAGCGATGGCTCGCGCGGCTACACCTTC. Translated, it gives CASSDGSRGYTF.

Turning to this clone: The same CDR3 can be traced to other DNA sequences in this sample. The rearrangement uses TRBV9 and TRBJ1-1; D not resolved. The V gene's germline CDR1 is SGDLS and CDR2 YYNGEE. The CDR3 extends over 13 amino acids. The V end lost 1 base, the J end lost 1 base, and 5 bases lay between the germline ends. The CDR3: CASSVQGNTEAFF. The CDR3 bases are TGTGCCAGCAGCGTACAAGGGAACACTGAAGCTTTCTTT.

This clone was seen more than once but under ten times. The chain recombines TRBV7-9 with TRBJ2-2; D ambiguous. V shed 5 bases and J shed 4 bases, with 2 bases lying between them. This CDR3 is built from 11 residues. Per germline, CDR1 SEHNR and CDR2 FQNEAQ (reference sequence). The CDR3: CASSPTGELFF. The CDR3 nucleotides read TGTGCCAGCAGCCCCACCGGGGAGCTGTTTTTT.

This chain's CDR3 is CASSGLQGRAYEQYF. CDR3 DNA: TGTGCCAGCAGCGGCCTACAGGGAAGGGCCTACGAGCAGTACTTC. This chain joins TRBV7-9 and TRBJ2-7, with D perhaps matching TRBD1 (6 bases). The CDR3 is 15 amino acids. Between the trimmed V and J ends, which lost 5 bases and 2 bases, there was a span of 16 bases. Germline V gene sequence: CDR1 SEHNR, CDR2 FQNEAQ (reference sequence).

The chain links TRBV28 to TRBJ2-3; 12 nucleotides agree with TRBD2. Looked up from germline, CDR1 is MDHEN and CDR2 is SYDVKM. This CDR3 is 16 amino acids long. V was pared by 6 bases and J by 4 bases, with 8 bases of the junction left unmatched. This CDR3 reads CASRVSSGGAADTQYF. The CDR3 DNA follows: TGTGCCAGCAGGGTCTCTAGCGGGGGGGCCGCAGATACGCAGTATTTT.

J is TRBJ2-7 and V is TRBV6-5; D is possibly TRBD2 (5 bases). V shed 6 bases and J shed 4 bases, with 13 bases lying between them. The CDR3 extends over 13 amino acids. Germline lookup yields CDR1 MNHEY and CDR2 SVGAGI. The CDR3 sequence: CASSSPGNYEQYF. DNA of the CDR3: TGTGCCAGCAGCAGCCCCGGGAATTACGAGCAGTACTTC.

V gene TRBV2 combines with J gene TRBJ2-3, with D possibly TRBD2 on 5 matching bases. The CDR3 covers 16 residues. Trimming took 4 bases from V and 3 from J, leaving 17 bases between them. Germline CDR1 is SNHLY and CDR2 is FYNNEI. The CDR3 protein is CASSGLFGEGTDTQYF. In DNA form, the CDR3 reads TGTGCCAGCAGTGGCCTTTTCGGGGAAGGAACAGATACGCAGTATTTT.

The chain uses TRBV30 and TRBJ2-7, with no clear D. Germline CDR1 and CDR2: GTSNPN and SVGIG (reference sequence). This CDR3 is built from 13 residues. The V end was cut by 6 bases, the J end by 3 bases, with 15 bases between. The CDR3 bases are TGTGCCTGCCGCAAAGTTCTAGGCTACGAGCAGTACTTC. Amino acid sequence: CACRKVLGYEQYF.

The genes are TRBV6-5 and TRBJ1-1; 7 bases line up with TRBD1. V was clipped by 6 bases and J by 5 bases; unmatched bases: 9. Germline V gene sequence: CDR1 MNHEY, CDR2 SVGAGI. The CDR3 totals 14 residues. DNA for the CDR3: TGTGCCAGCAGCCCACAGGGGAAGAGGACTGAAGCTTTCTTT. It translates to CASSPQGKRTEAFF.

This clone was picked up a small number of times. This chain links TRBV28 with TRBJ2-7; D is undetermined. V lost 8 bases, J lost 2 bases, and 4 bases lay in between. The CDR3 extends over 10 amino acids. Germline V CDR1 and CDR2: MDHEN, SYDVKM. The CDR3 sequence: CASGPYEQYF. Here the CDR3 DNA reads TGTGCCAGCGGGCCCTACGAGCAGTACTTC.

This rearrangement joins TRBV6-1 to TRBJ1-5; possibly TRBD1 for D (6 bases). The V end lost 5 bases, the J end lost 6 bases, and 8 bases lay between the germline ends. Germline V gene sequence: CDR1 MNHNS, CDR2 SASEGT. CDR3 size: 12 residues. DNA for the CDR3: TGTGCCAGCAGTAGCAGGGGTCAGCCCCAGCATTTT. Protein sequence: CASSSRGQPQHF.

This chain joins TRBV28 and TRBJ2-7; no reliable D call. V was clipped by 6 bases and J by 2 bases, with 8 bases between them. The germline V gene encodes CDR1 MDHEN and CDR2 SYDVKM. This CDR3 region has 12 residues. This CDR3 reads CASRRKAYEQYF. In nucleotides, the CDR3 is TGTGCCAGCAGGAGGAAGGCCTACGAGCAGTACTTC.

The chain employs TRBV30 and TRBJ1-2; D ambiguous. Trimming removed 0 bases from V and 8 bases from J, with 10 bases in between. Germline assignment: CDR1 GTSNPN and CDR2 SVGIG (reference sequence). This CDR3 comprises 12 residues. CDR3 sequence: CAWSVGPRGYTF. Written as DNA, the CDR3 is TGTGCCTGGAGTGTGGGCCCTCGGGGCTACACCTTC.

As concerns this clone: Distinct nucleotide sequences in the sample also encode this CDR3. CDR3 coding DNA: TGCAGTGCTAGAGGGGGTGAGACCCAGTACTTC. Translation gives CSARGGETQYF. The J gene is TRBJ2-5, the V gene TRBV20-1; D not resolved. The germline V and J ends were trimmed by 1 base and 5 bases, with 5 bases remaining between them. CDR3 length: 11 residues. Germline CDR1 DFQATT, CDR2 SNEGSKA (reference sequence).

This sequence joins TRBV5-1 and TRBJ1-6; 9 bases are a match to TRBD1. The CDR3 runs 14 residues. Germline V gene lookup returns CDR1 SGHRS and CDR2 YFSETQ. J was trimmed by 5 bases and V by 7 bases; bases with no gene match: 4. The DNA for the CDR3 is TGCGCCAGCGCGGGGACAGGGAATAATTCACCCCTCCACTTT. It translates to CASAGTGNNSPLHF. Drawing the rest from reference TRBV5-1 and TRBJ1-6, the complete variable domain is KAGVTQTPRYLIKTRGQQVTLSCSPISGHRSVSWYQQTPGQGLQFLFEYFSETQRNKGNFPGRFSGRQFSNSRSEMNVSTLELGDSALYLCASAGTGNNSPLHFGNGTRLTVT.

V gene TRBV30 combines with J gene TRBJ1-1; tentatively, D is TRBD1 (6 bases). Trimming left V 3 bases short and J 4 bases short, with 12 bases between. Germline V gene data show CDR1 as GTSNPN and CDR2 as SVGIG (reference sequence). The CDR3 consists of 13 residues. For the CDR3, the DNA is TGTGCCTGGAGCAGGGGTGGTGCCACTGAAGCTTTCTTT. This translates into CAWSRGGATEAFF.

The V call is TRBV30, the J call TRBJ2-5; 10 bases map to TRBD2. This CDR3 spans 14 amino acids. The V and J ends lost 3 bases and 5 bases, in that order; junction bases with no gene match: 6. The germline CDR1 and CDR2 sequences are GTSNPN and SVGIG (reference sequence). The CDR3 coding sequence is TGTGCCTGGAGAAAGGGACTAGCGAGTGAGACCCAGTACTTC. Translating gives CAWRKGLASETQYF.

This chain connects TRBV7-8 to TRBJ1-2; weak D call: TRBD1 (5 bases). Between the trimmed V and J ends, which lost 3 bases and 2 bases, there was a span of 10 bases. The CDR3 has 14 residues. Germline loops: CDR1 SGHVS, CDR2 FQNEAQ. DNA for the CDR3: TGTGCCAGCAGCTTGGATAGGGGAAACTATGGCTACACCTTC. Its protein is CASSLDRGNYGYTF.

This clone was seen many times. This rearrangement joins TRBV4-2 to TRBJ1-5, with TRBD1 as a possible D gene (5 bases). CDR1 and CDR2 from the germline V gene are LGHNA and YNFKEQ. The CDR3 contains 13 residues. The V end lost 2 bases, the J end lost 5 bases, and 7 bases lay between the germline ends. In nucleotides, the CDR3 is TGTGCCAGCAGCCAAACGACAGATCAGCCCCAGCATTTT. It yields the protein CASSQTTDQPQHF.

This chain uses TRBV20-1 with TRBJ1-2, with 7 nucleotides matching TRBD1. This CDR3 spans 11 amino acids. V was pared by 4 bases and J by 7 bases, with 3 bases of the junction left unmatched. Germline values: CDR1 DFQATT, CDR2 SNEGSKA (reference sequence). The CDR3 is CSAITGVGYTF. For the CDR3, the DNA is TGCAGTGCTATTACAGGGGTTGGCTACACCTTC.

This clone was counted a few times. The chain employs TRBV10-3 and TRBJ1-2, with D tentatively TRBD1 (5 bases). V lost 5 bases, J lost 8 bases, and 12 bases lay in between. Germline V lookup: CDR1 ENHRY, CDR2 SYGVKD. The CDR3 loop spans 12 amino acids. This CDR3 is CAISIPRGGYTF. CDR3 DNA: TGTGCCATCAGTATTCCTAGGGGAGGCTACACCTTC.

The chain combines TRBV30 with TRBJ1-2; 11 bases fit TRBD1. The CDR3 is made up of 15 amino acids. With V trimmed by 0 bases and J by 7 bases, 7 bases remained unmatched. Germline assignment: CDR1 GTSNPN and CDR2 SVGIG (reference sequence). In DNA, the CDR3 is TGTGCCTGGAGTGTACGGATCGGGACAGGGGGTGGCTACACCTTC. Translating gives CAWSVRIGTGGGYTF.

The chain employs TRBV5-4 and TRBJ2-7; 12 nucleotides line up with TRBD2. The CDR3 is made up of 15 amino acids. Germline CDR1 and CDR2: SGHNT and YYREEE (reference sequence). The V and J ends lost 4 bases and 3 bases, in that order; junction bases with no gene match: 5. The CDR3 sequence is CASSPTSGGGYEQYF. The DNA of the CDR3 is TGTGCCAGCAGCCCGACTAGCGGGGGAGGCTACGAGCAGTACTTC.

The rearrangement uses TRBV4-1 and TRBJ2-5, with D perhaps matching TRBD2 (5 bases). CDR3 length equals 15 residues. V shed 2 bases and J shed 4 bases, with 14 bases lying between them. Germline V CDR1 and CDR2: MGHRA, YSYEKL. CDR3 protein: CASSQLITRRETQYF. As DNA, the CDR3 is TGCGCCAGCAGCCAACTCATAACTAGAAGAGAGACCCAGTACTTC.

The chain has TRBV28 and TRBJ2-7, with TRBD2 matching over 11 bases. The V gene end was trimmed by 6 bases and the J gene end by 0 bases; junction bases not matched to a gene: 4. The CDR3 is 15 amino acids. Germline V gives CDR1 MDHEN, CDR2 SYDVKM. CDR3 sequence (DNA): TGTGCCAGCAGCGATACTAGCGGGGGCTCCTACGAGCAGTACTTC. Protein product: CASSDTSGGSYEQYF.

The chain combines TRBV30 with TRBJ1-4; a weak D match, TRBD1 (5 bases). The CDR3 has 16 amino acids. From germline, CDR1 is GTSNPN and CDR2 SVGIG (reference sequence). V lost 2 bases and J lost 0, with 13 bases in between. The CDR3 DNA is TGTGCCTGGAGTCCGGGACTTATCGCAACTAATGAAAAACTGTTTTTT. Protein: CAWSPGLIATNEKLFF.